This TCR beta chain appears in the sequencing data of a study of graft-versus-host responses after intestinal transplantation. CD4 and CD8 responders that proliferated in the reaction were FACS-sorted. CDR3 size: 14 residues. Germline-derived CDR1 and CDR2 are SQVTM and ANQGSEA. Trimming removed 6 bases from V and 0 bases from J; junction bases left unmatched: 8. Assay: immunoSEQ multiplex PCR; the TCRdb copy retains only in-frame clones and omits some. The data hold over 20,000 clones, with over 35% observed a single time. Sequences were derived from alloreactive CD4+ T cells from a mixed lymphocyte reaction culture, sampled before intestinal transplant. Subset in this sample: CFSE-low proliferating T cells sorted from roughly six-day pre-transplant mixed lymphocyte reaction (GvH or HvG direction). This chain joins TRBV29-1 and TRBJ2-7, with 7 positions matching TRBD1. The source of this sequence is a human patient who received an intestinal transplant. CDR3 protein: CSVPFGTDSYEQYF. In nucleotides, the CDR3 is TGCAGCGTACCATTCGGGACAGACTCCTACGAGCAGTACTTC.